This T cell receptor (beta chain) was sequenced in a study of beta chain features in type 1 diabetes. Sequencing targeted expressed TCRB transcripts, as all isolated RNA had been reverse transcribed. About 3.57 million reads, on average, came from each naive, central memory and regulatory T cell sample. Using immunoSEQ multiplex PCR, the repertoire was profiled, and TCRdb retains in-frame clones only, with some absent. The table has about 240,000 clones, 27% seen once. The CDR3 is 13 residues long. Trimming took off 1 base at V and 13 bases at J, with 17 bases between the two ends. Germline lookup yields CDR1 SGHVS and CDR2 FQNEAQ. Worth noting for this clone: Its specificity is unknown.

CD4+ cells of the naive, central memory, regulatory and stem cell-like memory types were sorted via CD45RO/CCR7/CD25/CD127/CD95/CD27. Study observations and caveats: Researchers report that Type 1 diabetes patients had moderately but significantly shorter TCRB CDR3s across all four CD4+ subsets.

This receptor was obtained from a man aged 25 to 45 in good health. Source material: central memory CD4+ T cells from blood. The chain uses TRBV7-8 and TRBJ2-7; maybe TRBD1 (6 bases). In DNA, the CDR3 is TGTGCCAGCAGCTTAGTCTATGCAGGGGAGAATTACTTC. Its protein product is CASSLVYAGENYF.